The 19 T cell receptor beta chains below come from one sample, sequenced in a study of cytomegalovirus exposure and HLA in healthy donors (TCRdb year 2017). Libraries were built with the immunoSEQ multiplex PCR assay. The multiplex PCR relied on a mix of 60 forward primers for TCR Vbeta segments and 13 reverse primers for TCR Jbeta segments. The table was pulled from immuneACCESS by TCRdb, which kept in-frame rearrangements only. Such tables lose some clones; where checked, under half of the loss comes from unresolved V genes, and the rest has no known cause. The sample yields roughly 230,000 clones; 80% to 95% were counted once. The ten biggest clones cover 1.5% to 2% of the sample. Source material: PBMCs. These receptors originate from a girl aged 2-10 years in good health and CMV-seronegative.

This chain connects TRBV6-5 to TRBJ1-5; 8 bases match TRBD1. CDR1 and CDR2 from the germline V gene are MNHEY and SVGAGI. CDR3 length: 14 residues. The ends lost 5 bases at V and 11 bases at J; junction bases unmatched: 11. CDR3 coding DNA: TGTGCCAGCAGTCAGCAGGGGGCCGGAGGGACCCAGCATTTT. Its protein is CASSQQGAGGTQHF.

The chain combines TRBV11-2 with TRBJ2-7; tentatively, D is TRBD1 (6 bases). This CDR3 spans 12 amino acids. Germline CDR1 and CDR2: SGHAT and FQNNGV. V was pared by 5 bases and J by 12 bases, with 17 bases between. The chain's CDR3 is CASSTPGQMRYF. In DNA, the CDR3 is TGTGCCAGCAGCACCCCAGGACAGATGCGGTACTTC. Filled out from reference TRBV11-2 and TRBJ2-7, the complete variable domain reads EAGVAQSPRYKIIEKRQSVAFWCNPISGHATLYWYQQILGQGPKLLIQFQNNGVVDDSQLPKDRFSAERLKGVDSTLKIQPAKLEDSAVYLCASSTPGQMRYFGPGTRLTVT.

This rearrangement joins TRBV6-1 to TRBJ2-5; a possible D gene is TRBD2 (5 bases). The V and J ends lost 2 bases and 7 bases respectively, with 14 bases between them. CDR3 length equals 14 residues. Germline V gives CDR1 MNHNS, CDR2 SASEGT. The CDR3 bases are TGTGCCAGCAGTGAAATGCAGGCCCGGGGGACCCAGTACTTC. This encodes CASSEMQARGTQYF.

This chain links TRBV6-5 with TRBJ2-5; 7 bases fit TRBD1. The V gene end was trimmed by 0 bases and the J gene end by 5 bases; junction bases not matched to a gene: 6. Germline-derived CDR1 and CDR2 are MNHEY and SVGAGI. The CDR3 consists of 15 residues. CDR3 in amino acids: CASSYSKGARETQYF. In DNA, the CDR3 is TGTGCCAGCAGTTACTCGAAGGGGGCGAGGGAGACCCAGTACTTC.

CDR3 sequence reads: CASSVWDRDTGELFF. The CDR3, as DNA: TGTGCCAGCAGTGTCTGGGACAGGGACACCGGGGAGCTGTTTTTT. The chain carries TRBV6-1 and TRBJ2-2, with TRBD1 matching over 9 bases. V lost 4 bases to trimming and J lost 3 bases; unmatched junction nucleotides: 3. The V gene's germline CDR1 is MNHNS and CDR2 SASEGT. This CDR3 spans 15 amino acids.

V and J are TRBV5-1 and TRBJ1-2; TRBD1 matches 10 bases. The germline CDR1 and CDR2 sequences are SGHRS and YFSETQ. V lost 6 bases and J lost 7; bases outside the gene matches: 6. The CDR3 sequence is 13 residues long. The CDR3 DNA reads as TGCGCCAGCACGTCCGGACAGGGGGTTGGCTACACCTTC. As protein: CASTSGQGVGYTF.

The J gene is TRBJ2-1, the V gene TRBV5-1; tentatively, D is TRBD1 (5 bases). The CDR3 extends over 14 amino acids. CDR1 is SGHRS and CDR2 is YFSETQ in the germline V gene. The V gene lost 1 base and the J gene lost 9 bases, with 14 bases spanning the gap. In DNA form, the CDR3 reads TGCGCCAGCAGCTTGACAGGATCTACAAGTGAGCAGTTCTTC. Translated: CASSLTGSTSEQFF.

The V call is TRBV7-9, the J call TRBJ1-3; 9 nucleotides agree with TRBD1. The CDR3 has 15 residues. Germline loops: CDR1 SEHNR, CDR2 FQNEAQ (reference sequence). V was clipped by 6 bases and J by 2 bases; unmatched bases: 5. CDR3 region: CASSSTGGTGNTIYF. CDR3 DNA: TGTGCCAGCAGTTCTACAGGGGGCACTGGAAACACCATATATTTT.

The J gene is TRBJ2-5, the V gene TRBV5-1, with D maybe TRBD2 (6 bases). The CDR3 consists of 15 residues. V lost 4 bases, J lost 1 base, and 14 bases lay in between. Germline values: CDR1 SGHRS, CDR2 YFSETQ. The CDR3 loop reads CASSPTPGVQETQYF. The CDR3 DNA reads TGCGCCAGCAGCCCCACCCCGGGGGTCCAAGAGACCCAGTACTTC.

This clone was picked up one time. The chain employs TRBV19 and TRBJ1-5, with TRBD1 as a possible D gene (5 bases). Germline lookup yields CDR1 LNHDA and CDR2 SQIVND (reference sequence). The CDR3 length is 15 residues. Trimming pared 7 bases from V and 0 bases from J, leaving 13 bases between. The CDR3 loop is CASIPGHLSNQPQHF. The CDR3, as DNA: TGTGCCAGTATACCCGGACATCTTAGCAATCAGCCCCAGCATTTT.

The genes are TRBV5-6 and TRBJ2-7; no clear D gene. Trimming left V 0 bases short and J 2 bases short, with 6 bases between. CDR1 is SGHDT, CDR2 YYEEEE, per germline. The CDR3 length is 13 residues. The DNA of the CDR3 is TGTGCCAGCAGCTTGGTTAGTACCTACGAGCAGTACTTC. It yields the protein CASSLVSTYEQYF.

The genes are TRBV6-5 and TRBJ1-2; D possibly corresponds to TRBD1 (5 bases). CDR3 length equals 13 residues. Trimming shortened V by 7 bases and J by 8 bases, and 17 bases separated the two germline ends. Germline CDR1 is MNHEY and CDR2 is SVGAGI. CDR3 DNA sequence: TGTGCCAGCACGATGGGCAGGGTAGGCGGCTACACCTTC. Amino acids: CASTMGRVGGYTF.

The chain employs TRBV5-8 and TRBJ2-5, with D perhaps TRBD2 (7 bases). The V end was cut by 3 bases, the J end by 3 bases, with 21 bases between. CDR3 length: 17 amino acids. Germline V gene data show CDR1 as SGHTS and CDR2 as YDEGEE. In DNA, the CDR3 is TGTGCCAGCAGCTGGGGATGGGGGGGCGGAAAAAAAGAGACCCAGTACTTC. It is translated as CASSWGWGGGKKETQYF.

The chain has TRBV5-8 and TRBJ2-1; D is possibly TRBD2 (6 bases). This CDR3 has 14 amino acids. CDR1 SGHTS and CDR2 YDEGEE come from the germline V gene. The V end was cut by 1 base, the J end by 7 bases, with 12 bases between. DNA for the CDR3: TGTGCCAGCAGCTTGCCGCGGGGAGGAAATGAGCAGTTCTTC. It codes for CASSLPRGGNEQFF.

CDR3 nucleotide sequence: TGTGCCTGGAAAGGGGGGAACACTGAAGCTTTCTTT. Translation gives CAWKGGNTEAFF. This chain uses TRBV30 with TRBJ1-1, with D perhaps TRBD1 (6 bases). This CDR3 is 12 amino acids long. V was cut by 4 bases and J by 1 base, with 7 bases left in between. The germline CDR1 and CDR2 sequences are GTSNPN and SVGIG (reference sequence).

Comments on this clone: Different DNA sequences within this sample yield the same CDR3. V and J are TRBV2 and TRBJ2-5; D gene unclear. Germline CDR1 SNHLY, CDR2 FYNNEI. The CDR3 has 13 residues. V was trimmed by 4 bases and J by 5 bases, leaving 11 bases between them. CDR3 coding DNA: TGTGCCAGCAGTGTAGAGGTCCGGGAGACCCAGTACTTC. This codes for CASSVEVRETQYF.

The chain joins TRBV29-1 to TRBJ1-4; maybe TRBD1 (5 bases). CDR1 and CDR2 (germline): SQVTM, ANQGSEA. The V gene lost 4 bases and the J gene lost 2 bases, with 11 bases spanning the gap. This CDR3 is built from 14 residues. The CDR3 sequence: CSVAGGLTNEKLFF. The DNA of the CDR3 is TGCAGCGTTGCCGGGGGACTCACTAATGAAAAACTGTTTTTT.

As regards this clone: A read error may account for a junction end that differs from germline. The chain recombines TRBV29-1 with TRBJ2-1; possible D gene TRBD2, 6 bases. Germline assignment: CDR1 SQVTM and CDR2 ANQGSEA. This CDR3 comprises 13 residues. This chain's CDR3 is CSVAGPRTNEQLF. Written as DNA, the CDR3 is TGCAGCGTTGCGGGGCCAAGGACTAATGAGCAGCTCTTC.

J is TRBJ2-5 and V is TRBV15; D might be TRBD1 (5 bases). V was shortened by 1 base and J by 1 base, with 13 bases between the two germline ends. This CDR3 spans 16 amino acids. CDR1 is LNHNV and CDR2 is YYDKDF in the germline V gene (reference sequence). The CDR3 protein is CATSRVAGPTQETQYF. In DNA form, the CDR3 reads TGTGCCACCAGCAGAGTGGCAGGGCCGACCCAAGAGACCCAGTACTTC.